This TCR beta chain was captured in a study of human T cells and chemical hapten exposure (dated by TCRdb to 2020 to 2022). Study-wide context: For sensitization, 2% DPC in acetone was applied to a 2 cm by 2 cm area of upper inner arm skin. Throughout the approximately 23-week study period, patients were also given weekly therapeutic DPC doses on the scalp. Patch tests used Finn chambers with 0.01% DPC on the upper back, scored after 6 days by International Contact Dermatitis Research Group standards. The patient cohort, mostly female, included alopecia areata with under or over 50% scalp involvement, alopecia totalis and alopecia universalis. Libraries were pooled for sequencing, and variation in per-sample TCR yields was attributed mainly to small differences in library volumes within the pool. Peripheral blood TCR repertoire changes were tracked in vivo in alopecia patients during primary and secondary sensitization to the hapten diphenylcyclopropenone (DPC). Patient blood was sampled pre-sensitization (week 0) and at 2, 6 and about 24 weeks after DPC sensitization. About 28 alopecia patients gave blood for TCR sequencing at one to four time points (pre-sensitization, 2, 6 and 24 weeks). Study-level results and caveats: Because all patients had alopecia, a presumed autoimmune disease, the immune response of the patients might differ from that of healthy individuals. DPC sensitization did not change the number of TCRs with a frequency above 1 in 1000, and there was no evidence of changes in global repertoire structure. Patch test score correlated positively with the number of PT1 expanded TCRs, reaching significance at thresholds 8, 16 and 32 but not at 4. Repeated subsampling changed both the strength of the expansion versus patch-test correlation and the threshold at which the correlation became significant. Significantly more large CDR3 similarity clusters were formed by expanded TCRs than by pre-sensitization or healthy control sets, consistent with antigen-driven responses.

On this clonotype itself: Its binding antigen is unknown. No base qualities exist here, and no much larger clone lies one base off it.

Preparation of the library involved RACE. Sequencing instrument: NextSeq 500. During library preparation, unique molecular identifiers were attached to individual cDNA molecules so that TCRs could be counted quantitatively and reproducibly. Each blood RNA sample was used to sequence both TCR alpha and TCR beta chains. The original methods were these. Samples had a median of roughly 98,000 TCRs, with a range from 23,224 to 690,600. V, J and CDR3 annotation of the TCR reads was performed with the Decombinator software suite. For the PS versus PT1 abundance plots, all samples were subsampled to the same number of TCRs (28,000). TCRs were defined as expanded if absent before sensitization and observed at least eight times at the 2-week time point. The public reads were run again by TCRdb, first through fastp at Q25 and then through MiXCR, and only productive beta chains were kept. Identical CDR3 protein sequences are pooled into one entry, listed with their most common genes and DNA. The V and J calls and clone size come from TCRdb's table, not from the authors' own analysis. The sample records 75,000 to 90,000 distinct CDR3 sequences, about 11% of which are singletons. The top ten clones comprise under 4% of the sample.

What this sample's time point label stands for: patch test 1, 2 weeks after DPC sensitization. Read against the paper, the sample's treatment or condition label means: therapeutic diphenylcyclopropenone sensitization with weekly scalp DPC. Blood at each patch-test visit was drawn before the patch test was applied. Patients were eligible if aged 18 to 70, diagnosed with alopecia and judged suitable for DPC therapy, and pregnant patients were excluded. Total RNA was extracted from unfractionated whole blood that had been collected in Tempus Blood RNA tubes. This sample comprised whole blood, obtained in connection with sensitization to the hapten diphenylcyclopropenone (DPC). This clonotype was obtained from a woman aged 55-70 years with alopecia areata. Some clones in this sample may be carry-over from other donors' samples.

The sequenced DNA: TGTGCCAGCAGTCTTCGGACAGACTCAGATACGCAGTATTTT. Translation gives CASSLRTDSDTQYF. The chain was built from TRBV2 and TRBJ2-3, with a weak D call of TRBD1 (6 bases match). The CDR3 has 14 amino acids, counting the end cysteine and phenylalanine. The entry retains the CDR3 DNA only, 42 bases that are in frame from base 1. Trimming costs V 5 bases and J 4 bases, and their ends lie 13 bases apart. The germline V gene gives CDR1 as SNHLY and CDR2 as FYNNEI.